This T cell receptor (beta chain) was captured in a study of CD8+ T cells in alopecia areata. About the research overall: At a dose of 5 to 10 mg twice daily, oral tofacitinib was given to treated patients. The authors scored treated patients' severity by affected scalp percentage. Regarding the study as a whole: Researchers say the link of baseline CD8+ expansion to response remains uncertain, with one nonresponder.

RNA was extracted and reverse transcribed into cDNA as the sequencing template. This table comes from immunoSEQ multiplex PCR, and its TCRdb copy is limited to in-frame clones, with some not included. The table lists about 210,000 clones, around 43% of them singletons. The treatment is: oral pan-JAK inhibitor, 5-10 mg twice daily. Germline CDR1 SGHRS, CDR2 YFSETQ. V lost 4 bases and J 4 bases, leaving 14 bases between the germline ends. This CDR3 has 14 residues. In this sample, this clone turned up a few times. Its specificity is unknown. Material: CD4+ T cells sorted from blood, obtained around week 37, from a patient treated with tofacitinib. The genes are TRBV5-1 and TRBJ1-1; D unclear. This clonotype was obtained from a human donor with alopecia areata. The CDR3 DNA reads TGCGCCAGCAGCCCCAAGGTGGGAAGCACTGAAGCTTTCTTT. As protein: CASSPKVGSTEAFF. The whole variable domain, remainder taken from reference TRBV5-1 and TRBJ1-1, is KAGVTQTPRYLIKTRGQQVTLSCSPISGHRSVSWYQQTPGQGLQFLFEYFSETQRNKGNFPGRFSGRQFSNSRSEMNVSTLELGDSALYLCASSPKVGSTEAFFGQGTRLTVV.